The entry below describes one T cell receptor (beta chain). Its matching antigen is unknown. V lost 3 bases, J lost 11 bases, and 14 bases lay in between. The CDR3 totals 13 residues. The germline CDR1 and CDR2 sequences are SGDLS and YYNGEE. This entry belongs to a study of cytomegalovirus exposure and HLA in healthy donors. Findings of the study overall: It was shown in a later analysis that HLA-associated TCR beta chains were more clonally expanded than other, equally common chains.

The PCR employed 60 Vbeta primers together with 13 Jbeta primers. The assay was immunoSEQ multiplex PCR, and TCRdb's table has in-frame clones only and misses some. The sample yields about 210,000 clones, about four fifths seen once. What was sequenced was PBMCs. The V call is TRBV9, the J call TRBJ2-2, with D possibly matching TRBD2 (6 bases). The source is a man between 25 and 39 years old in good health and CMV-seronegative. CDR3 amino acids: CASSAGGAQELFF. The CDR3, as DNA: TGTGCCAGCAGCGCCGGAGGGGCGCAAGAGCTGTTTTTT.